What follows are 28 T cell receptor beta chains derived from one specimen sequenced in a study of blood T cells in healthy people across ages. It was with a sample-barcoded 5' primer and a J-beta primer mix that a second PCR of about 6 to 12 cycles was run. In TCRdb, the 5' RACE reads were re-called with MiXCR into one record per CDR3 protein. This repertoire shows 1.2 million to 1.5 million distinct CDR3 sequences, approximately 59% found once; its top ten account for 6.5% to 8%. Sequencing used blood. These receptors were taken from a man aged 18 to 30 in good health.

The rearrangement links TRBV9 to TRBJ2-2; D might be TRBD1 (7 bases). The germline CDR1 and CDR2 sequences are SGDLS and YYNGEE. The CDR3 sequence is 14 residues long. V was clipped by 4 bases and J by 7 bases, with 14 bases between them. The CDR3 is CASSPQGRFGELFF. CDR3 nucleotides: TGTGCCAGCAGCCCACAGGGGAGGTTCGGGGAGCTGTTTTTT.

The chain carries TRBV20-1 and TRBJ1-2, with 12 bases fitting TRBD1. The CDR3 totals 14 residues. Germline V gene data show CDR1 as DFQATT and CDR2 as SNEGSKA (reference sequence). The CDR3 loop reads CRGQGAGEWRGYTF. CDR3 DNA: TGCAGGGGACAGGGGGCGGGGGAATGGCGAGGCTACACCTTC.

This sequence joins TRBV9 and TRBJ1-2, with D hard to call. Trimming left V 0 bases short and J 0 bases short, with 6 bases between. The CDR3 totals 14 residues. Germline CDR1 and CDR2: SGDLS and YYNGEE. The CDR3 bases are TGTGCCAGCAGCGTAGGTCCCGCTAACTATGGCTACACCTTC. Its protein is CASSVGPANYGYTF. Full variable domain (outside the CDR3, taken from reference TRBV9 and TRBJ1-2): DSGVTQTPKHLITATGQRVTLRCSPRSGDLSVYWYQQSLDQGLQFLIQYYNGEERAKGNILERFSAQQFPDLHSELNLSSLELGDSALYFCASSVGPANYGYTFGSGTRLTVV.

The chain carries TRBV7-2 and TRBJ2-2; perhaps TRBD2 as D (7 bases). Germline lookup yields CDR1 SGHTA and CDR2 FQGNSA. The CDR3 sequence is 16 residues long. V dropped 5 bases and J dropped 1 base, with 14 bases sitting between them. CDR3 loop: CASSLLGGQNTGELFF. The CDR3 DNA is TGTGCCAGCAGCCTCCTCGGGGGGCAGAACACCGGGGAGCTGTTTTTT.

The CDR3 region is CAIGEKSSYNSPLHF. The DNA for the CDR3 is TGTGCCATCGGGGAGAAAAGCTCCTATAATTCACCCCTCCACTTT. The V call is TRBV10-3, the J call TRBJ1-6; D unresolved. Germline loops: CDR1 ENHRY, CDR2 SYGVKD. There are 15 residues in the CDR3. Trimming cost V 8 bases and J 0 bases, with 11 bases left between them.

This rearrangement joins TRBV20-1 to TRBJ1-2; 9 nucleotides match TRBD1. The length of the CDR3 is 16 residues. The germline CDR1 and CDR2 sequences are DFQATT and SNEGSKA (reference sequence). Losses at the gene ends were 1 base for V and 0 bases for J; bases not matched to a gene: 6. The CDR3 is CSARATWTGANYGYTF. CDR3 sequence (DNA): TGCAGTGCTAGAGCGACTTGGACAGGGGCTAACTATGGCTACACCTTC.

This clonotype came up a few times. The genes are TRBV13 and TRBJ2-4; 7 bases are a match to TRBD2. The CDR3 loop spans 16 amino acids. Per the germline V gene, CDR1 is PRHDT and CDR2 is FYEKMQ (reference sequence). With V trimmed by 1 base and J by 5 bases, 8 bases remained unmatched. DNA of the CDR3: TGTGCCAGCAGCTTAGAGGCTAGCGGAATACAAAACATTCAGTACTTC. Protein sequence: CASSLEASGIQNIQYF. The variable domain in full, completed from reference TRBV13 and TRBJ2-4, reads AAGVIQSPRHLIKEKRETATLKCYPIPRHDTVYWYQQGPGQDPQFLISFYEKMQSDKGSIPDRFSAQQFSDYHSELNMSSLELGDSALYFCASSLEASGIQNIQYFGAGTRLSVL.

V usage is TRBV15 and J usage is TRBJ2-1; 7 bases are a match to TRBD1. From germline, CDR1 is LNHNV and CDR2 YYDKDF (reference sequence). V was clipped by 0 bases and J by 7 bases; unmatched bases: 3. This CDR3 comprises 14 residues. CDR3 region: CATSREGTDNEQFF. CDR3 DNA: TGTGCCACCAGCAGAGAAGGGACAGATAATGAGCAGTTCTTC.

The V call is TRBV29-1, the J call TRBJ2-2; 10 bases agree with TRBD1. In germline, CDR1 is SQVTM, CDR2 ANQGSEA. The trim removed 6 bases at V and 5 bases at J, leaving 6 bases unmatched. The CDR3 is 14 residues long. The CDR3 spells CSVAGQGRTGELFF. CDR3 bases: TGCAGCGTGGCGGGACAGGGGCGAACCGGGGAGCTGTTTTTT.

There are a few counts of this clonotype. The J gene is TRBJ1-5, the V gene TRBV6-5, with D uncertain. Germline lookup yields CDR1 MNHEY and CDR2 SVGAGI. The CDR3 is 14 residues long. The V end was cut by 5 bases, the J end by 0 bases, with 8 bases between. Here the CDR3 DNA reads TGTGCCAGCAGTGTCGGGAATAGCAATCAGCCCCAGCATTTT. Protein sequence: CASSVGNSNQPQHF.

V usage is TRBV7-9 and J usage is TRBJ2-7; D ambiguous. Germline CDR1 reads SEHNR; CDR2 reads FQNEAQ (reference sequence). Trimming cost V 3 bases and J 5 bases, with 8 bases left between them. CDR3 length equals 12 residues. In DNA, the CDR3 is TGTGCCAGCAGCTTTGAGTCCGACGAGCAGTACTTC. This translates into CASSFESDEQYF.

A remark on this clonotype: Being one base from a much bigger clone, this may be a read error. The chain carries TRBV15 and TRBJ2-7; no reliable D call. This CDR3 is built from 15 residues. Germline V lookup: CDR1 LNHNV, CDR2 YYDKDF (reference sequence). V was trimmed by 3 bases and J by 7 bases, leaving 19 bases between them. As DNA, the CDR3 is TGTGCCACCAGCAGGAGCCGGCAGGTTTCGGATGAGCAGTACTTC. Its translation: CATSRSRQVSDEQYF.

A few counts support this clonotype. The rearrangement links TRBV29-1 to TRBJ1-5, with 8 bases matching TRBD1. Per germline, CDR1 SQVTM and CDR2 ANQGSEA. V trimming: 6 bases; J trimming: 0 bases; junction bases outside the gene matches: 1. The CDR3 loop spans 13 amino acids. The CDR3: CSVQGDSNQPQHF. The CDR3 coding sequence is TGCAGCGTACAGGGGGATAGCAATCAGCCCCAGCATTTT.

This clonotype was picked up a small number of times. This chain links TRBV12-3 or TRBV12-4 with TRBJ1-6, with D uncertain. The germline V and J ends were trimmed by 9 bases and 4 bases, with 13 bases remaining between them. This CDR3 has 14 amino acids. The CDR3 is CASGQEVYNSPLHF. CDR3 bases: TGTGCCAGTGGGCAAGAAGTTTATAATTCACCCCTCCACTTT.

The chain carries TRBV6-1 and TRBJ2-3; 11 bases line up with TRBD2. Losses at the gene ends were 7 bases for V and 5 bases for J; bases not matched to a gene: 8. Germline loops: CDR1 MNHNS, CDR2 SASEGT. This CDR3 contains 15 residues. The CDR3 DNA sequence: TGTGCCAGCAACCTACTAGCGGGAGAGGTAGATACGCAGTATTTT. Its translation is CASNLLAGEVDTQYF.

This chain's CDR3 is CASSQEQRSKNIQYF. The CDR3 coding sequence is TGTGCCAGCAGCCAGGAACAGCGATCCAAAAACATTCAGTACTTC. The V call is TRBV3-1, the J call TRBJ2-4, with D hard to call. V shed 3 bases and J shed 2 bases, with 11 bases lying between them. Germline V gives CDR1 LGHDT, CDR2 YNNKEL (reference sequence). The CDR3 has 15 residues.

The chain links TRBV12-3 or TRBV12-4 to TRBJ2-2; the D gene is possibly TRBD2 (6 bases). The CDR3 is 15 amino acids. V shed 3 bases and J shed 2 bases, with 10 bases lying between them. CDR3 coding DNA: TGTGCCAGCAGTTTTACTAGCTACAACACCGGGGAGCTGTTTTTT. Protein sequence: CASSFTSYNTGELFF.

The chain is built from TRBV2 and TRBJ2-6; D may match TRBD1 or TRBD2 (5 bases each). CDR3 length equals 15 residues. Germline V CDR1 and CDR2: SNHLY, FYNNEI. Trimming pared 3 bases from V and 2 bases from J, leaving 8 bases between. CDR3 protein: CASSDVGAGANVLTF. The DNA of the CDR3 is TGTGCCAGCAGTGATGTGGGGGCTGGGGCCAACGTCCTGACTTTC.

The V gene is TRBV6-1, the J gene TRBJ2-4, with TRBD1 matching over 11 bases. The end of the DNA fits TRBJ2-7 better, so the J call may be wrong. The CDR3 has 15 residues. The germline V gene encodes CDR1 MNHNS and CDR2 SASEGT. The CDR3 reads CASSEVRDRGYEQYF. In DNA, the CDR3 is TGTGCCAGCAGTGAAGTCAGGGACAGGGGGTACGAGCAGTACTTC.

The chain uses TRBV20-1 and TRBJ2-1; 8 bases line up with TRBD2. Per germline, CDR1 DFQATT and CDR2 SNEGSKA (reference sequence). V trimming: 3 bases; J trimming: 6 bases; junction bases outside the gene matches: 10. There are 15 residues in the CDR3. CDR3 protein: CSASLLAGIVNEQFF. The CDR3 bases are TGCAGTGCTAGTTTGCTAGCGGGTATCGTCAATGAGCAGTTCTTC.

The chain has TRBV7-9 and TRBJ2-7, with TRBD2 matching 8 bases. The CDR3 runs 16 residues. The germline V gene encodes CDR1 SEHNR and CDR2 FQNEAQ (reference sequence). Germline trimming cut 4 bases from V and 0 bases from J; bases unmatched to any gene: 8. The chain's CDR3 is CASSSDKAGVSYEQYF. Written as DNA, the CDR3 is TGTGCCAGCAGCTCTGACAAAGCGGGGGTCTCCTACGAGCAGTACTTC.

The V call is TRBV20-1, the J call TRBJ1-5, with a weak D call TRBD1 (5 bases). Germline V gene sequence: CDR1 DFQATT, CDR2 SNEGSKA (reference sequence). CDR3 length equals 15 residues. The V gene lost 3 bases and the J gene lost 3 bases, with 15 bases spanning the gap. CDR3 nucleotide sequence: TGCAGTGCTAGGGTGGGCAGGGTTATCAATCAGCCCCAGCATTTT. Translating it yields CSARVGRVINQPQHF.

In the case of this clonotype: One end of the junction does not line up with germline, which may come from a read error. The chain couples TRBV11-1 to TRBJ2-7, with D perhaps TRBD2 (5 bases). The germline V gene encodes CDR1 SGHAT and CDR2 FQDESV (reference sequence). The CDR3 has 14 residues. The CDR3 DNA follows: TGTGCCAGCAGTCTCGGAGGCGACTCCAACGAGCAGTACTTC. Amino acid sequence: CASSLGGDSNEQYF. Complete variable domain (other parts from reference TRBV11-1 and TRBJ2-7): EAEVAQSPRYKITEKSQAVAFWCDPISGHATLYWYRQILGQGPELLVQFQDESVVDDSQLPKDRFSAERLKGVDSTLKIQPAELGDSAMYLCASSLGGDSNEQYFGPGTRLTVT.

The genes are TRBV4-2 and TRBJ2-6, with D uncertain. The CDR3 sequence is 17 residues long. The germline V and J ends were trimmed by 1 base and 0 bases, with 10 bases remaining between them. In germline, CDR1 is LGHNA, CDR2 YNFKEQ. The CDR3 DNA reads TGTGCCAGCAGCCAAGGAGGAAAAAGCTCTGGGGCCAACGTCCTGACTTTC. This translates into CASSQGGKSSGANVLTF.

This clonotype has just a few counts. This rearrangement joins TRBV6-5 to TRBJ2-4; TRBD1 agrees at 7 bases. The CDR3 is 16 residues long. CDR1 is MNHEY, CDR2 SVGAGI, per germline. With 5 bases clipped from V and 2 bases from J, the junction kept 9 bases outside the gene matches. This chain's CDR3 is CASSQRQGATKNIQYF. CDR3 sequence (DNA): TGTGCCAGCAGTCAGAGACAGGGAGCCACCAAAAACATTCAGTACTTC.

In its sample, this clonotype was seen a few times. The chain recombines TRBV29-1 with TRBJ2-3; 10 bases fit TRBD2. With V trimmed by 7 bases and J by 4 bases, 5 bases remained unmatched. The germline CDR1 and CDR2 sequences are SQVTM and ANQGSEA. CDR3 length: 13 amino acids. CDR3 loop: CSALAGGADTQYF. CDR3 DNA sequence: TGCAGCGCATTAGCGGGGGGTGCAGATACGCAGTATTTT.

This rearrangement joins TRBV9 to TRBJ1-2; a weak D match, TRBD1 (5 bases). This CDR3 is 12 amino acids long. Germline lookup yields CDR1 SGDLS and CDR2 YYNGEE. V lost 1 base and J lost 8, with 9 bases in between. The CDR3 region is CASSVPRQGYTF. The CDR3 DNA sequence: TGTGCCAGCAGCGTACCCAGACAGGGCTACACCTTC.

The chain carries TRBV14 and TRBJ2-1; 10 bases match TRBD1. The DNA end is more similar to TRBJ2-7, so the J call may be wrong. This CDR3 is built from 16 residues. CDR1 and CDR2 (germline): SGHDN, FVKESK. The CDR3 is CASSRFRDRGLYEQYF. CDR3 DNA: TGTGCCAGCAGCCGGTTCAGGGACAGGGGATTGTACGAGCAGTACTTC.